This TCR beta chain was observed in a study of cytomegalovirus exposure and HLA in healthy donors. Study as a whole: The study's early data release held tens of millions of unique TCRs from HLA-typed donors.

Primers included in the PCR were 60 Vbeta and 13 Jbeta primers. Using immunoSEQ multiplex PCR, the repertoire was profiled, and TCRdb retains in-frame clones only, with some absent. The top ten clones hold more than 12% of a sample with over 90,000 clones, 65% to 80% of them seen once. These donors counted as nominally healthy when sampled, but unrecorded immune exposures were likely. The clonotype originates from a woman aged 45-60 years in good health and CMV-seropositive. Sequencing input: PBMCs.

The DNA of the CDR3 is TGTGCCAGCAGCGCCCGGGAGTTCTCTAATGAAAAACTGTTTTTT. Protein product: CASSAREFSNEKLFF. This chain connects TRBV9 to TRBJ1-4; D remains ambiguous. V was trimmed by 3 bases and J by 3 bases, leaving 12 bases between them. Per the germline V gene, CDR1 is SGDLS and CDR2 is YYNGEE. CDR3 length: 15 amino acids.